The next 27 T cell receptor beta chains were all read from a single sample in a study of CD8 T cells in ankylosing spondylitis. No antigens are known for them. Findings of the study overall: Several highly homologous variants made up a TCR beta motif that seemed to typify ankylosing spondylitis blood.

Using its own MiXCR run on the 5' RACE reads, TCRdb lists one record per CDR3 protein. The sample carries over 450,000 distinct CDR3 sequences, over 9.5% recorded once. The sequenced sample consisted of blood, either unsorted or a sorted T cell fraction (not recorded which). The origin of the receptors is a male donor with ankylosing spondylitis.

This clonotype was picked up a small number of times. The chain is built from TRBV25-1 and TRBJ2-3, with D uncertain. The CDR3 is 14 amino acids. Deletions cut 1 base from V and 3 bases from J, with 8 bases between. The germline V gene encodes CDR1 MGHDK and CDR2 SYGVNS. The CDR3 spells CASSELKETDTQYF. The DNA for the CDR3 is TGTGCCAGCAGTGAATTGAAAGAGACAGATACGCAGTATTTT.

This clonotype turned up a few times. The chain uses TRBV9 and TRBJ1-2; D is uncertain. V was pared by 0 bases and J by 6 bases, with 9 bases between. Germline values: CDR1 SGDLS, CDR2 YYNGEE. The CDR3 length is 13 residues. In DNA form, the CDR3 reads TGTGCCAGCAGCGTAGGCACAGCCCATGGCTACACCTTC. Translation gives CASSVGTAHGYTF.

This chain joins TRBV14 and TRBJ2-3; 7 positions match TRBD2. This CDR3 contains 15 residues. The ends lost 6 bases at V and 1 base at J; junction bases unmatched: 7. CDR1 is SGHDN, CDR2 FVKESK, per germline. This chain's CDR3 is CASSMPAGGTDTQYF. CDR3 in DNA: TGTGCCAGCAGTATGCCGGCGGGAGGCACAGATACGCAGTATTTT.

This clonotype has more than one count but fewer than ten. The rearrangement joins TRBV20-1 to TRBJ2-1; weak D call: TRBD1 (5 bases). CDR3 length: 11 residues. V lost 6 bases and J lost 3, with 6 bases in between. The V gene's germline CDR1 is DFQATT and CDR2 SNEGSKA (reference sequence). In nucleotides, the CDR3 is TGCAGTGCGGACAACTACAATGAGCAGTTCTTC. Translating gives CSADNYNEQFF.

As to this clonotype: An end of the junction does not agree with germline; a read error may underlie this. The genes are TRBV5-1 and TRBJ1-1; 9 bases line up with TRBD1. Germline values: CDR1 SGHRS, CDR2 YFSETQ. This CDR3 contains 15 residues. This chain's CDR3 is CASGLGDRVNTEAFF. The CDR3 DNA sequence: TGCGCCAGCGGCTTGGGGGACAGGGTGAACACTGAAGCTTTCTTT.

This clonotype has more than one count but fewer than ten. The chain is built from TRBV30 and TRBJ2-7, with D possibly TRBD1 on 6 matching bases. V was clipped by 4 bases and J by 0 bases, with 13 bases between them. The CDR3 length is 14 residues. In germline, CDR1 is GTSNPN, CDR2 SVGIG (reference sequence). CDR3 sequence (DNA): TGTGCCTGGAACACAGGGACCTACTCCTACGAGCAGTACTTC. Protein: CAWNTGTYSYEQYF.

V is TRBV5-1 and J is TRBJ1-2; 10 bases agree with TRBD1. CDR1 and CDR2 (germline): SGHRS, YFSETQ. The CDR3 loop spans 19 amino acids. V lost 4 bases, J lost 6 bases, and 21 bases stayed unmatched. The CDR3 coding sequence is TGCGCCAGCAGCCCGACCCCGGGACAGGGGCTCCTGAGACGAAATGGCTACACCTTC. Protein: CASSPTPGQGLLRRNGYTF.

In its sample, this clonotype was seen a few times. The chain combines TRBV13 with TRBJ2-1; 7 bases agree with TRBD2. This CDR3 is built from 14 residues. V lost 4 bases and J lost 10; bases outside the gene matches: 10. Germline lookup yields CDR1 PRHDT and CDR2 FYEKMQ (reference sequence). The CDR3 coding sequence is TGTGCCAGCAGCTCACTCGCTAGCGGTAAAGAGCAGTTCTTC. This codes for CASSSLASGKEQFF.

This clonotype was seen only a few times. This chain links TRBV28 with TRBJ2-7; D call uncertain. The CDR3 length is 11 residues. The V gene lost 4 bases and the J gene lost 4 bases, with 5 bases spanning the gap. Germline CDR1 and CDR2: MDHEN and SYDVKM. The CDR3 loop is CASSSKYEQYV. The CDR3 DNA reads TGTGCCAGCAGTTCGAAATACGAGCAGTACGTC.

The V gene is TRBV7-9, the J gene TRBJ2-1; D gene unclear. V was clipped by 2 bases and J by 9 bases, with 17 bases between them. Germline V lookup: CDR1 SEHNR, CDR2 FQNEAQ (reference sequence). The CDR3 runs to 15 residues. The CDR3 DNA is TGTGCCAGCAGCTTAATGGCCACGAGGATGGTTGAGCAGTTCTTC. Amino acids: CASSLMATRMVEQFF.

In regard to this clonotype: This sequence may be a read error, since a much larger clone differs from it by one base. V usage is TRBV12-3 or TRBV12-4 and J usage is TRBJ1-5; 8 bases are shared with TRBD1. The CDR3 contains 15 residues. Trimming cost V 3 bases and J 5 bases; bases outside gene matches: 6. The CDR3 DNA sequence: TGTGCCAGCAGTTTGAGTGACAGGGGTTATCAGCCCCAGCATTTT. This translates into CASSLSDRGYQPQHF.

V usage is TRBV7-2 and J usage is TRBJ1-2; D unresolved. Per germline, CDR1 SGHTA and CDR2 FQGNSA. CDR3 length: 14 residues. The germline V and J ends were trimmed by 5 bases and 4 bases, with 14 bases remaining between them. This chain's CDR3 is CASSQRTDRYGYTF. The CDR3 DNA follows: TGTGCCAGCAGCCAAAGGACCGACCGCTATGGCTACACCTTC.

The chain carries TRBV20-1 and TRBJ1-5; 10 positions match TRBD1. Germline V gene sequence: CDR1 DFQATT, CDR2 SNEGSKA (reference sequence). V was clipped by 5 bases and J by 4 bases; unmatched bases: 5. The CDR3 loop spans 14 amino acids. The CDR3, as DNA: TGCAGTGCTTTGACAGGGGGCGCAAATCAGCCCCAGCATTTT. The encoded protein is CSALTGGANQPQHF.

This sequence joins TRBV5-1 and TRBJ2-1, with D possibly matching TRBD2 (5 bases). There are 16 residues in the CDR3. The V end lost 0 bases, the J end lost 0 bases, and 10 bases lay between the germline ends. CDR1 and CDR2 from the germline V gene are SGHRS and YFSETQ. The CDR3 coding sequence is TGCGCCAGCAGCTTGGAAGCGGCAAGCTCCTACAATGAGCAGTTCTTC. It specifies CASSLEAASSYNEQFF.

This clonotype was detected only a few times. This rearrangement joins TRBV11-3 to TRBJ2-1, with 8 bases lining up with TRBD2. This CDR3 contains 16 residues. The junction had 13 bases not matched to a gene; V was cut back by 5 bases and J by 7 bases. Germline loops: CDR1 SGHNT, CDR2 YENEEA. The CDR3: CASSGSGLDPGNEQFF. The CDR3 bases are TGTGCCAGCAGCGGTTCGGGACTAGATCCGGGAAATGAGCAGTTCTTC.

The chain combines TRBV12-3 or TRBV12-4 with TRBJ1-5; D gene unclear. The CDR3 covers 13 residues. V was shortened by 6 bases and J by 7 bases, with 13 bases between the two germline ends. As DNA, the CDR3 is TGTGCCAGCAGGTCAATGCACCTCCAGCCCCAGCATTTT. As protein: CASRSMHLQPQHF.

The chain has TRBV7-8 and TRBJ2-7; the D gene is possibly TRBD2 (6 bases). Trimming took 7 bases from V and 1 from J, leaving 17 bases between them. CDR1 SGHVS and CDR2 FQNEAQ come from the germline V gene. This CDR3 has 15 residues. Here the CDR3 DNA reads TGTGCCAGCACCGCCAGCGGGTTGGGTTCCTACGAGCAGTACTTC. Protein product: CASTASGLGSYEQYF.

V gene TRBV5-1 combines with J gene TRBJ2-1, with 7 bases that match TRBD2. Germline-derived CDR1 and CDR2 are SGHRS and YFSETQ. After removal of 1 base from V and 7 bases from J, the junction contained 14 bases not matched to a gene. The CDR3 covers 17 residues. The CDR3 nucleotides are TGCGCCAGCAGCTTGCGGCCGGGACTACTAGAAACGAATGAGCAGTTCTTC. It is translated as CASSLRPGLLETNEQFF.

This clonotype came up many times. The chain couples TRBV4-1 to TRBJ2-1; tentative D call: TRBD1 (6 bases). V was pared by 2 bases and J by 3 bases, with 20 bases between. Per germline, CDR1 MGHRA and CDR2 YSYEKL. CDR3 length equals 18 residues. The CDR3 bases are TGCGCCAGCAGCCAATCCTGGCTCCGGGACACCTTCTACAATGAGCAGTTCTTC. It specifies CASSQSWLRDTFYNEQFF.

At least ten counts were recorded for this clonotype. This sequence joins TRBV14 and TRBJ2-2; D gene ambiguous. The CDR3 extends over 13 amino acids. V dropped 1 base and J dropped 4 bases, with 4 bases sitting between them. From germline, CDR1 is SGHDN and CDR2 FVKESK. In DNA, the CDR3 is TGTGCCAGCAGCCAAGTAGGCACCGGGGAGCTGTTTTTT. This translates into CASSQVGTGELFF.

The J gene is TRBJ2-2, the V gene TRBV12-3 or TRBV12-4; D possibly corresponds to TRBD2 (6 bases). This CDR3 contains 16 residues. V shed 5 bases and J shed 2 bases, with 15 bases lying between them. In nucleotides, the CDR3 is TGTGCCAGCAGTCGTACGGGAGCGAGCAACACCGGGGAGCTGTTTTTT. This translates into CASSRTGASNTGELFF.

In its sample, this clonotype was seen a few times. The rearrangement joins TRBV27 to TRBJ2-2, with D unresolved. Trimming took off 7 bases at V and 5 bases at J, with 11 bases between the two ends. Germline V gene lookup returns CDR1 MNHEY and CDR2 SMNVEV (reference sequence). The CDR3 sequence is 13 residues long. CDR3 nucleotides: TGTGCCAGCACTTTGTCCAGGACCGGGGAGCTGTTTTTT. It yields the protein CASTLSRTGELFF.

This clonotype was seen more than once but under ten times. V is TRBV5-1 and J is TRBJ2-1; TRBD1 might be the D (5 bases). Germline-derived CDR1 and CDR2 are SGHRS and YFSETQ. CDR3 length: 14 residues. Trimming took 5 bases from V and 6 from J, leaving 15 bases between them. DNA of the CDR3: TGCGCCAGCAGTTGGAGCAGGGTTGGCAATGAGCAGTTCTTC. This encodes CASSWSRVGNEQFF.

There are many counts of this clonotype. The chain joins TRBV5-1 to TRBJ1-4; D gene ambiguous. Trimming pared 4 bases from V and 6 bases from J, leaving 10 bases between. Per germline, CDR1 SGHRS and CDR2 YFSETQ. The CDR3 spans 13 residues. In DNA form, the CDR3 reads TGCGCCAGCAGCCCAAGCACAGATGAAAAACTGTTTTTT. It is translated as CASSPSTDEKLFF.

This clonotype has only a few counts. The rearrangement uses TRBV20-1 and TRBJ2-7, with 8 bases that match TRBD1. CDR1 is DFQATT, CDR2 SNEGSKA, per germline (reference sequence). The CDR3 covers 16 residues. Trimming removed 3 bases from V and 4 bases from J; junction bases left unmatched: 14. CDR3 amino acids: CSARGRGQGILYEQYV. The CDR3 nucleotides are TGCAGTGCTAGGGGCAGAGGACAGGGAATTCTTTACGAGCAGTACGTC.

This clonotype was observed a handful of times. The chain joins TRBV15 to TRBJ2-1, with 8 bases lining up with TRBD2. There are 17 residues in the CDR3. Per the germline V gene, CDR1 is LNHNV and CDR2 is YYDKDF (reference sequence). With V trimmed by 1 base and J by 7 bases, 12 bases remained unmatched. The DNA of the CDR3 is TGTGCCACCAGCAGAGTAACCTCTTCGGGAGGGCGGAATGAGCAGTTCTTC. Amino acids: CATSRVTSSGGRNEQFF.

V gene TRBV14 combines with J gene TRBJ1-1, with D uncertain. Germline lookup yields CDR1 SGHDN and CDR2 FVKESK. CDR3 length: 16 residues. Trimming took 3 bases from V and 4 from J, leaving 18 bases between them. CDR3 DNA: TGTGCCAGCAGCCAGAACGCGGGGAAGGTGGTCACTGAAGCTTTCTTT. Translation gives CASSQNAGKVVTEAFF.